The following is a T cell receptor beta chain sequence with its context. The antigen remains undetermined. These data are taken from a study of T cell responses to AZD1222 COVID-19 vaccine. Study-wide results and limits: White British donors predominated, females outnumbered males, and clonal diversity was possibly underestimated.

Measured with immunoSEQ multiplex PCR; TCRdb has only the in-frame clones, and not every one. The sample contains some 180,000 clones, 85% to 95% of which appear only once. The J segment lost 6 bases and the V segment lost 4 bases, leaving 11 bases of the junction unmatched. The CDR3 runs 16 residues. Germline V CDR1 and CDR2: MNHEY, SMNVEV (reference sequence). V usage is TRBV27 and J usage is TRBJ2-1; 8 bases map to TRBD2. The TCR originated in an adult who received the MenACWY meningococcal vaccine as a control. The sequencing used peripheral blood, collected 28 days after the second dose of the MenACWY control vaccine. The DNA for the CDR3 is TGTGCCAGCAGTTCCCCGAACGGGGGGGCAATCAATGAGCAGTTCTTC. This gives the protein CASSSPNGGAINEQFF.